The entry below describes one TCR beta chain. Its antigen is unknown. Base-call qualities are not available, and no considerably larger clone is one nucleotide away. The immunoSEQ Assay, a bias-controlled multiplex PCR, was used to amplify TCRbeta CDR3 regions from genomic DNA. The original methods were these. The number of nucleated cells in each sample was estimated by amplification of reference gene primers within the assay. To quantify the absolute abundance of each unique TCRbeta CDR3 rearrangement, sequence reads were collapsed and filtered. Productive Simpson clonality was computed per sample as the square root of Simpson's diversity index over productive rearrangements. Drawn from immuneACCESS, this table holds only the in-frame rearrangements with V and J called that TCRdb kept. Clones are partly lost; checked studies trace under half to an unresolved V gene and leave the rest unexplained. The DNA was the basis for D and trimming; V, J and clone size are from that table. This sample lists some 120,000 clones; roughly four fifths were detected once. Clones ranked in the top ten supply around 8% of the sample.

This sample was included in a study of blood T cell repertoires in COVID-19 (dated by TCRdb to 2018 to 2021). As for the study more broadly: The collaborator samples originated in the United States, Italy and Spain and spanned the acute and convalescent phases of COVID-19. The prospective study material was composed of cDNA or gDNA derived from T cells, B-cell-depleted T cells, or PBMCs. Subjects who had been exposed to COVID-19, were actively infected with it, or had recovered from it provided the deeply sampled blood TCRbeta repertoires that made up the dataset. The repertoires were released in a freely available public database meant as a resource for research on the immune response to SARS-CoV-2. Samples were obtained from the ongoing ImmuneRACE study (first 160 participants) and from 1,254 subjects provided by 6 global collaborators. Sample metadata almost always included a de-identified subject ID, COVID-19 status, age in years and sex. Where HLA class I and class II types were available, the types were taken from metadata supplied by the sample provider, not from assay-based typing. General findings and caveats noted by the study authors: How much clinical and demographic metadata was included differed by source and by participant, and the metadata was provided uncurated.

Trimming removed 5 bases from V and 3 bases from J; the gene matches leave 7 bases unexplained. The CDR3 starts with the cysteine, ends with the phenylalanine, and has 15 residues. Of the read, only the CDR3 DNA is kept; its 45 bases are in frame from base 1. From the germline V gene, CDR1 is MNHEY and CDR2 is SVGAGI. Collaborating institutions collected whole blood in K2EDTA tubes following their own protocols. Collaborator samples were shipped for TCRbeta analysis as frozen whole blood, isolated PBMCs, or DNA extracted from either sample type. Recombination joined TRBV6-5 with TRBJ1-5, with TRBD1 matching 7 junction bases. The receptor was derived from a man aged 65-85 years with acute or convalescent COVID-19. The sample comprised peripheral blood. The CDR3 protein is CASSRQGENNQPQHF. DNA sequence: TGTGCCAGCAGTCGACAGGGAGAGAACAATCAGCCCCAGCATTTT.